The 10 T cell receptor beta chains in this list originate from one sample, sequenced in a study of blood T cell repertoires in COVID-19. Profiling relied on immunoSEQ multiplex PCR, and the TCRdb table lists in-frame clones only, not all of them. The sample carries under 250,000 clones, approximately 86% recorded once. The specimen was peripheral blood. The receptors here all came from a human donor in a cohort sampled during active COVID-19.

This chain's CDR3 is CASSDRQGRGGLSRANVLTF. The CDR3 DNA sequence: TGTGCCAGCAGTGACAGACAGGGCCGGGGTGGTCTCTCCAGGGCCAACGTCCTGACTTTC. This chain links TRBV6-1 with TRBJ2-6; TRBD1 aligns across 7 bases. This CDR3 contains 20 residues. V was pared by 3 bases and J by 5 bases, with 19 bases of the junction left unmatched. In germline, CDR1 is MNHNS, CDR2 SASEGT.

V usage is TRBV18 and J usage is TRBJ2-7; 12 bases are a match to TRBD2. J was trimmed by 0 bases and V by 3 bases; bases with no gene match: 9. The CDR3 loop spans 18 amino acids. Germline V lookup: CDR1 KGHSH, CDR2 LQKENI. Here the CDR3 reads CASSPAVETSGSSYEQYF. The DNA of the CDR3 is TGTGCCAGCTCACCGGCTGTTGAGACTAGCGGGAGCTCCTACGAGCAGTACTTC.

Here the CDR3 reads CASSYGTGPRKIYGYTF. The CDR3 DNA reads as TGTGCCAGCAGTTACGGGACAGGTCCGAGGAAAATCTATGGCTACACCTTC. The chain uses TRBV5-4 and TRBJ1-2; 8 bases agree with TRBD1. Germline CDR1 SGHNT, CDR2 YYREEE (reference sequence). Trimming removed 5 bases from V and 4 bases from J; junction bases left unmatched: 16. This CDR3 is built from 17 residues.

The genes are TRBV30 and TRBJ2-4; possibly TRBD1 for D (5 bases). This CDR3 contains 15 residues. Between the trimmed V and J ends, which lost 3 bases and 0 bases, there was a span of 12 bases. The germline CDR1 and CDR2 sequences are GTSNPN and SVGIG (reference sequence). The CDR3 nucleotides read TGTGCCTGGAGCCAAGACAGTCTAGCCAAAAACATTCAGTACTTC. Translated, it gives CAWSQDSLAKNIQYF.

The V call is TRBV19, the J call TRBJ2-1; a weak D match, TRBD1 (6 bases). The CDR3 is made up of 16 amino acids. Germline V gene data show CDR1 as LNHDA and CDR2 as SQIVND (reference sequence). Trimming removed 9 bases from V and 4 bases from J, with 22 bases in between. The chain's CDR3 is CASKRVTGLGYNEQFF. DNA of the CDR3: TGTGCCAGCAAAAGGGTTACAGGGTTGGGATACAATGAGCAGTTCTTC.

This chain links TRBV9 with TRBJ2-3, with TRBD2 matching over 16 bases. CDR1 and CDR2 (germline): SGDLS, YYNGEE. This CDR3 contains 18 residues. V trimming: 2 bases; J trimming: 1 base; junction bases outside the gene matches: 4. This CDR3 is CASSVLGTSGGGTDTQYF. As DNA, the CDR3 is TGTGCCAGCAGCGTCCTCGGGACTAGCGGGGGGGGCACAGATACGCAGTATTTT.

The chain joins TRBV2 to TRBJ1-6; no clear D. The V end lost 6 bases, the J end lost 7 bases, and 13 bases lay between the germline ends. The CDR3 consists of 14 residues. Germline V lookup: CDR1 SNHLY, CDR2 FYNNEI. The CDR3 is CASSVLTVNSPLHF. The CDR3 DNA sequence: TGTGCCAGCAGCGTACTAACGGTGAATTCACCCCTCCACTTT. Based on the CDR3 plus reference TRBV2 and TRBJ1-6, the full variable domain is EPEVTQTPSHQVTQMGQEVILRCVPISNHLYFYWYRQILGQKVEFLVSFYNNEISEKSEIFDDQFSVERPDGSNFTLKIRSTKLEDSAMYFCASSVLTVNSPLHFGNGTRLTVT.

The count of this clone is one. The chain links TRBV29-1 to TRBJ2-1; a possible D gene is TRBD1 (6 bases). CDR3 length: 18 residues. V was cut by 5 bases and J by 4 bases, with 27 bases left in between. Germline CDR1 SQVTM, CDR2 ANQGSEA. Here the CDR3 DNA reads TGCAGCGTTAAACCAGGGACACAGACGTCGGGCGGGTACAATGAGCAGTTCTTC. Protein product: CSVKPGTQTSGGYNEQFF.

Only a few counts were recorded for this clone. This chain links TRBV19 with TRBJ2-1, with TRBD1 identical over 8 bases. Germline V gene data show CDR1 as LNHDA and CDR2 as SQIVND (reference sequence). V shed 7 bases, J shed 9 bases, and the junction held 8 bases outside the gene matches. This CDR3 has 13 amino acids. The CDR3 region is CASTQTGGSEQFF. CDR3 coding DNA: TGTGCCAGTACCCAAACAGGGGGGAGTGAGCAGTTCTTC.

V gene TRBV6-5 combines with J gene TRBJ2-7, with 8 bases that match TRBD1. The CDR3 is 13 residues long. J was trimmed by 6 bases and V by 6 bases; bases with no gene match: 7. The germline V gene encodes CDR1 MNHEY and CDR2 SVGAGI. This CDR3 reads CASRSQGEGEQYF. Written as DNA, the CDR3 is TGTGCCAGCAGGTCACAGGGGGAAGGCGAGCAGTACTTC.